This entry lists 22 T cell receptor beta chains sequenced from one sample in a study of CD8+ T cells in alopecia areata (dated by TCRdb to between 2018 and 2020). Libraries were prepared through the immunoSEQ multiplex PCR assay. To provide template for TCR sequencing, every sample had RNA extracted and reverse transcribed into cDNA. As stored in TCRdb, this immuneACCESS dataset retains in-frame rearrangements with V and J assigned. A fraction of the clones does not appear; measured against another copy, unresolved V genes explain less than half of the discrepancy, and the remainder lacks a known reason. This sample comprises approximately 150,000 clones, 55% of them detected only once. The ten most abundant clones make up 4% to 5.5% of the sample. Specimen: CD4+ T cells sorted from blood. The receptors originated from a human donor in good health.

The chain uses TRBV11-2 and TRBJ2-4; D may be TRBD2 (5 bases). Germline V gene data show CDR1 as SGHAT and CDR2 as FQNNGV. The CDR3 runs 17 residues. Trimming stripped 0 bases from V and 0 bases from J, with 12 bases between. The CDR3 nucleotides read TGTGCCAGCAGCTTAGAGCCAAGCGGAGTAGCCAAAAACATTCAGTACTTC. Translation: CASSLEPSGVAKNIQYF.

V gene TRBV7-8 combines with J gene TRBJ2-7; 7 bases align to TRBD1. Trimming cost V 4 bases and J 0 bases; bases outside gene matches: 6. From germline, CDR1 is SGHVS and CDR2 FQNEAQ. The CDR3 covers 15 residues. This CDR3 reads CASSWTGTSSYEQYF. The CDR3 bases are TGTGCCAGCAGCTGGACAGGAACCAGCTCCTACGAGCAGTACTTC.

The CDR3 sequence is CASRNRDDEQFF. The CDR3 DNA reads TGTGCCAGCAGAAACAGGGATGATGAGCAGTTCTTC. This chain joins TRBV7-9 and TRBJ2-1, with D possibly being TRBD1 (6 bases). This CDR3 has 12 amino acids. Trimming stripped 6 bases from V and 8 bases from J, with 11 bases between. CDR1 and CDR2 from the germline V gene are SEHNR and FQNEAQ (reference sequence).

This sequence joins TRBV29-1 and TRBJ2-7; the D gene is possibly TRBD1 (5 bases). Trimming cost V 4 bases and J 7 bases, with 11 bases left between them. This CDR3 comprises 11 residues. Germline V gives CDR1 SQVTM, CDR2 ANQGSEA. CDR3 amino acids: CSVAQDVEQYF. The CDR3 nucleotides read TGCAGCGTTGCACAGGACGTGGAGCAGTACTTC.

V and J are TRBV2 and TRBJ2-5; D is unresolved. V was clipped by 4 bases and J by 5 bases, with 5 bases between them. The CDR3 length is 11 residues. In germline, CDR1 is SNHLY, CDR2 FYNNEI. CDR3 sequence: CASSVIETQYF. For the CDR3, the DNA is TGTGCCAGCAGTGTCATTGAGACCCAGTACTTC.

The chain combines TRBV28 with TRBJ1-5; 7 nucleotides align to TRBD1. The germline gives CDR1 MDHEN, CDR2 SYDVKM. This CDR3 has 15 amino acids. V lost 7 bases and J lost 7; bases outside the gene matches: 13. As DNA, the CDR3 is TGTGCCAGCATTTTTTGGGGACAGACCCTACAGCCCCAGCATTTT. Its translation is CASIFWGQTLQPQHF. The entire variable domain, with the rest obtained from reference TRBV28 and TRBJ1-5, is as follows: DVKVTQSSRYLVKRTGEKVFLECVQDMDHENMFWYRQDPGLGLRLIYFSYDVKMKEKGDIPEGYSVSREKKERFSLILESASTNQTSMYLCASIFWGQTLQPQHFGDGTRLSIL.

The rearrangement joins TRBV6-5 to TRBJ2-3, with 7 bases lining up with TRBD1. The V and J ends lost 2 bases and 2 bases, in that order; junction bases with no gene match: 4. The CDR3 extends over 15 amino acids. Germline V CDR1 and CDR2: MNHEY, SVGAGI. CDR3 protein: CASSYETGTTDTQYF. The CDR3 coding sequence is TGTGCCAGCAGTTACGAGACAGGGACCACAGATACGCAGTATTTT.

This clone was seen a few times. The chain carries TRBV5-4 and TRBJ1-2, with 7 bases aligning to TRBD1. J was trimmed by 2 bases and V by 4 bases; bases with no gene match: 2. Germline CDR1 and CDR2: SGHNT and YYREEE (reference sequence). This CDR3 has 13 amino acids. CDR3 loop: CASSLDRNYGYTF. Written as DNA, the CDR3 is TGTGCCAGCAGCCTGGACAGGAACTATGGCTACACCTTC.

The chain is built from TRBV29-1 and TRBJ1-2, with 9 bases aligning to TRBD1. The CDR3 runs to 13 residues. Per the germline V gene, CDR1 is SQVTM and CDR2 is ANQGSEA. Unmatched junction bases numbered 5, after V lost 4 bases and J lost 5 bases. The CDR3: CSVGDRAWYGYTF. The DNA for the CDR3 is TGCAGCGTTGGGGACAGGGCGTGGTATGGCTACACCTTC.

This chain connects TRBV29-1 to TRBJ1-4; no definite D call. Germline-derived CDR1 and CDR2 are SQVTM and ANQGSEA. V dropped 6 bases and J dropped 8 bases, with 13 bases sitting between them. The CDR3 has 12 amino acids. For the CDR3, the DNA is TGCAGCGTGGCACCCGGGTCGGAAAAACTGTTTTTT. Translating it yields CSVAPGSEKLFF.

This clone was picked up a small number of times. CDR3 amino acids: CASSKRQSSYEQYF. The CDR3 region has the DNA TGCGCCAGCAGTAAGCGACAGAGCAGTTACGAGCAGTACTTC. The chain employs TRBV23-1 and TRBJ2-7; D possibly corresponds to TRBD1 (5 bases). TRBV23-1 is an open reading frame, and its role is uncertain. The CDR3 runs to 14 residues. V was clipped by 5 bases and J by 4 bases, with 15 bases between them.

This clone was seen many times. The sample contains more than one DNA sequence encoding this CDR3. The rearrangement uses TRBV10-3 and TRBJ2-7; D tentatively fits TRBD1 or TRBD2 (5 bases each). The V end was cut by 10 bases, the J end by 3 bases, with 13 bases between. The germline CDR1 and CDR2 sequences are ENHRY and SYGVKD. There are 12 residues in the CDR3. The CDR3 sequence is CANSGTDYEQYF. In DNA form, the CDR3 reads TGTGCCAACTCCGGGACGGACTACGAGCAGTACTTC.

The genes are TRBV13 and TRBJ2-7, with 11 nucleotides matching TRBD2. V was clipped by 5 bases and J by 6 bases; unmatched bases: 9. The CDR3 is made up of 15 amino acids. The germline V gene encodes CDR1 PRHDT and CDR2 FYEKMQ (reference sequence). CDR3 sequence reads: CASSPIAGGPGEQYF. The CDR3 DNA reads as TGTGCCAGCAGCCCTATAGCGGGAGGGCCTGGCGAGCAGTACTTC.

CDR3 in amino acids: CASSRGLAANQETQYF. CDR3 bases: TGTGCCAGCAGCCGGGGACTAGCGGCAAACCAAGAGACCCAGTACTTC. This chain uses TRBV5-6 with TRBJ2-5; 11 bases match TRBD2. The V and J ends lost 4 bases and 0 bases, in that order; junction bases with no gene match: 5. This CDR3 is 16 amino acids long. The germline CDR1 and CDR2 sequences are SGHDT and YYEEEE.

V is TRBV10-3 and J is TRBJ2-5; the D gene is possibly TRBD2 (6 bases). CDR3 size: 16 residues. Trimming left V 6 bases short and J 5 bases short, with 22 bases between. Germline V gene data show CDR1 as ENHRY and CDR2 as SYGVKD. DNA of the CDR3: TGTGCCATCAGCAATACGGGATGGCGGGATAAGGAGACCCAGTACTTC. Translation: CAISNTGWRDKETQYF.

The CDR3 protein is CASSPTGLAGGGEQFF. CDR3 sequence (DNA): TGCGCCAGCAGCCCTACGGGACTAGCGGGAGGTGGTGAGCAGTTCTTC. The V and J genes are TRBV4-1 and TRBJ2-1, with 15 bases aligning to TRBD2. The CDR3 is 16 residues long. The V gene's germline CDR1 is MGHRA and CDR2 YSYEKL. Trimming took 4 bases from V and 9 from J; bases not matched to a gene: 7.

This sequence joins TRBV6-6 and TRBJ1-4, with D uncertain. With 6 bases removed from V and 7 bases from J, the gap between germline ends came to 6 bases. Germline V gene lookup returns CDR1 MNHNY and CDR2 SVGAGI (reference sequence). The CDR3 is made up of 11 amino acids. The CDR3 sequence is CASSWFEKLFF. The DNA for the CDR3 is TGTGCCAGCAGCTGGTTTGAAAAACTGTTTTTT.

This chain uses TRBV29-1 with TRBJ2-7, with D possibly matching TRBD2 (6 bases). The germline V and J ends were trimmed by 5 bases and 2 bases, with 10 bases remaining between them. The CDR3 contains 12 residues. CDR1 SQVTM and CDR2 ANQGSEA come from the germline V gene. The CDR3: CSVWRGTYEQYF. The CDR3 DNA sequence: TGCAGCGTTTGGCGGGGAACCTACGAGCAGTACTTC.

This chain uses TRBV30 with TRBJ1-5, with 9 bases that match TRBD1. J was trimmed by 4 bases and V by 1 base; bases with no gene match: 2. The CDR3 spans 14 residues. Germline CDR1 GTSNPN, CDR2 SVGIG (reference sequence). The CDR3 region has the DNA TGTGCCTGGAGTGCGGGACAGGGAAATCAGCCCCAGCATTTT. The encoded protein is CAWSAGQGNQPQHF.

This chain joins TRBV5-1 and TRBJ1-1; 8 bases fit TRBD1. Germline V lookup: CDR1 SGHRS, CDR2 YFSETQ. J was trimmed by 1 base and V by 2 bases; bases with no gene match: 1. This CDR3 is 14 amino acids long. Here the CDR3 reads CASSLDRGNTEAFF. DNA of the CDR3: TGCGCCAGCAGCTTAGACAGGGGGAACACTGAAGCTTTCTTT.

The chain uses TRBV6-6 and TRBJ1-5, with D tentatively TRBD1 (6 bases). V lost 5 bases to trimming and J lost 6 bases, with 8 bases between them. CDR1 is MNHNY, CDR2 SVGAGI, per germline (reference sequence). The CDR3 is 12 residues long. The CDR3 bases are TGTGCCAGCAGTGTGGACAGTCAGCCCCAGCATTTT. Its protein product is CASSVDSQPQHF.

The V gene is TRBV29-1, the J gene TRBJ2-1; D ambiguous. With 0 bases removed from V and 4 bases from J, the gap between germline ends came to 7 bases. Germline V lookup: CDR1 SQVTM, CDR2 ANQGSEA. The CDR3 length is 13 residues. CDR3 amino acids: CSVEDQPYNEQFF. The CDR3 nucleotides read TGCAGCGTTGAAGATCAGCCTTACAATGAGCAGTTCTTC.